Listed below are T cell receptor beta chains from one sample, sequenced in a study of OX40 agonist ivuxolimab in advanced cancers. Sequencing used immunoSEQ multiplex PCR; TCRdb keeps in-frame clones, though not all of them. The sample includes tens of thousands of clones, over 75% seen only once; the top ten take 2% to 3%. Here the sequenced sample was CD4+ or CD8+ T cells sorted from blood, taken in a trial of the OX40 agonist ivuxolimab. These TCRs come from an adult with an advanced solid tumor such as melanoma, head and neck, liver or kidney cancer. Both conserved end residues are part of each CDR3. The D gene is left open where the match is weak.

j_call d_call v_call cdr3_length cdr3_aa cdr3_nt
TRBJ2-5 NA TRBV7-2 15 CASSLGQPGVPTQYF TGTGCCAGCAGCTTAGGACAGCCAGGGGTCCCGACCCAGTACTTC
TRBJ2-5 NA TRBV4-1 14 CASSRTGTLTTQYF TGCGCCAGCAGCCGAACCGGGACCCTTACGACCCAGTACTTC
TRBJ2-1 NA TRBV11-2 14 CASSLAGPRNEQFF TGTGCCAGCAGCTTAGCCGGACCTCGCAATGAGCAGTTCTTC
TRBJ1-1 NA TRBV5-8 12 CASSLDAREAFF TGTGCCAGCAGCTTGGACGCACGAGAAGCTTTCTTT
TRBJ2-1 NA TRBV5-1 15 CASSLDGYSYNEQFF TGCGCCAGCAGCTTGGACGGGTACTCCTACAATGAGCAGTTCTTC
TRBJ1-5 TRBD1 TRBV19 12 CASRTGEQPQHF TGTGCCAGTAGGACAGGGGAACAGCCCCAGCATTTT
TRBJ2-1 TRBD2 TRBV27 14 CASSRLAGGNEQFF TGTGCCAGCAGTCGACTAGCGGGCGGCAATGAGCAGTTCTTC
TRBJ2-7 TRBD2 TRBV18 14 CASSSGTTSYEQYF TGTGCCAGCTCATCCGGGACTACCTCCTACGAGCAGTACTTC
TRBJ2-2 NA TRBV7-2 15 CASSLLAANTGELFF TGTGCCAGCAGCTTGCTAGCAGCGAACACCGGGGAGCTGTTTTTT
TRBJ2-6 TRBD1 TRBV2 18 CASSERQGAYSGANVLTF TGTGCCAGCAGTGAGCGACAGGGGGCCTACTCTGGGGCCAACGTCCTGACTTTC
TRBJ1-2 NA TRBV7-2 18 CASSLAFVFAKANYGYTF TGTGCCAGCAGCTTAGCGTTTGTATTCGCAAAAGCCAACTATGGCTACACCTTC
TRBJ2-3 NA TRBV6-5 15 CASSYSSNGLDTQYF TGTGCCAGCAGTTACTCGAGCAACGGGTTAGATACGCAGTATTTT